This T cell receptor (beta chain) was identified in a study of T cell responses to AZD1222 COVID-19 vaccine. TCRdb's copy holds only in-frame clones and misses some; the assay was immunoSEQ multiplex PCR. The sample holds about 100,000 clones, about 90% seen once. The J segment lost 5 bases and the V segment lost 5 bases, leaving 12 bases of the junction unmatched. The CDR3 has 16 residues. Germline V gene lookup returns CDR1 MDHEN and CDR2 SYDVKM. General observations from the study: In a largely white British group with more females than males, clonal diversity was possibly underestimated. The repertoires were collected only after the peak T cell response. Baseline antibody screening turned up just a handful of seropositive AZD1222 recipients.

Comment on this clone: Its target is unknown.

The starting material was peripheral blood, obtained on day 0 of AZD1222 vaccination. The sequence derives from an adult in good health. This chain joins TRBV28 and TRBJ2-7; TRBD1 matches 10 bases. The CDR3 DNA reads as TGTGCCAGCAGTCCCTCTACCGGGACAGGGGACCACGAGCAGTACTTC. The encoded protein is CASSPSTGTGDHEQYF.